The TCR beta chain under discussion was sequenced for a study of response to subunit inactivated influenza vaccine. MiXCR, applied by TCRdb to the RT-PCR reads, yields one record per CDR3 protein. The sample has some 300,000 distinct CDR3 sequences, 20% to 25% seen once. The CDR3 runs to 15 residues. The germline CDR1 and CDR2 sequences are LNHDA and SQIVND (reference sequence). The V and J ends lost 9 bases and 5 bases, in that order; junction bases with no gene match: 12. The rearrangement uses TRBV19 and TRBJ1-4; TRBD1 aligns across 7 bases. The receptor comes from a man between 50 and 70 years old who received an inactivated influenza vaccine. This specimen was PBMCs from blood, taken around 22 months after vaccination. The CDR3, as DNA: TGTGCCAGCCGCGGCTGGGGACAGTTGAATGAAAAACTGTTTTTT. Protein product: CASRGWGQLNEKLFF.